The 28 T cell receptor beta chains below were found in one sample sequenced in a study of blood T cell repertoires in COVID-19. TCRdb keeps only in-frame clones here, not all; method: immunoSEQ multiplex PCR. The sample carries about 130,000 clones, 84% recorded once. The sequencing input was peripheral blood. Receptors originate from a woman between 25 and 40 years old who had recovered from COVID-19.

V gene TRBV5-4 combines with J gene TRBJ1-1, with D maybe TRBD1 (5 bases). The CDR3 spans 15 residues. Germline V gives CDR1 SGHNT, CDR2 YYREEE (reference sequence). V lost 4 bases and J lost 6, with 19 bases in between. CDR3 loop: CASSQDPSGFAEAFF. CDR3 sequence (DNA): TGTGCCAGCAGCCAAGACCCGTCAGGGTTCGCTGAAGCTTTCTTT.

The V call is TRBV3-1 (or the pseudogene TRBV3-2), the J call TRBJ1-2; possibly TRBD1 for D (6 bases). The germline V and J ends were trimmed by 1 base and 4 bases, with 16 bases remaining between them. Germline V gene data show CDR1 as LGHDT and CDR2 as YNNKEL (reference sequence). The CDR3 spans 16 residues. This CDR3 reads CASSQGSRDIRYGYTF. For the CDR3, the DNA is TGTGCCAGCAGCCAAGGGTCCCGGGACATTCGCTATGGCTACACCTTC.

The chain uses TRBV6-5 and TRBJ2-7; weak D call: TRBD2 (6 bases). V lost 5 bases, J lost 7 bases, and 15 bases lay in between. CDR1 is MNHEY, CDR2 SVGAGI, per germline. The CDR3 runs 13 residues. The CDR3 nucleotides are TGTGCCAGCAGTCCCCGTGGGGGAGGTGAGCAGTACTTC. This translates into CASSPRGGGEQYF.

The chain couples TRBV28 to TRBJ1-5; possibly TRBD1 for D (5 bases). Per germline, CDR1 MDHEN and CDR2 SYDVKM. V was cut by 6 bases and J by 4 bases, with 16 bases left in between. The CDR3 consists of 15 residues. The CDR3 spells CASSQWAGSNQPQHF. DNA of the CDR3: TGTGCCAGCAGCCAGTGGGCAGGGTCGAATCAGCCCCAGCATTTT.

The chain is built from TRBV18 and TRBJ1-1, with 7 bases fitting TRBD1. Germline loops: CDR1 KGHSH, CDR2 LQKENI. After removal of 1 base from V and 4 bases from J, the junction contained 6 bases not matched to a gene. This CDR3 is 15 amino acids long. CDR3 region: CASSPRRQGGTEAFF. The CDR3 coding sequence is TGTGCCAGCTCACCACGACGGCAGGGGGGCACTGAAGCTTTCTTT. The full variable domain, rest sourced from reference TRBV18 and TRBJ1-1, is NAGVMQNPRHLVRRRGQEARLRCSPMKGHSHVYWYRQLPEEGLKFMVYLQKENIIDESGMPKERFSAEFPKEGPSILRIQQVVRGDSAAYFCASSPRRQGGTEAFFGQGTRLTVV.

CDR3 nucleotide sequence: TGTGCCAGTAGTCCCGACAGGGTTACTACCAATGAGCAGTTCTTC. Its translation is CASSPDRVTTNEQFF. The chain employs TRBV19 and TRBJ2-1, with 7 bases identical to TRBD1. V gave up 5 bases and J gave up 6 bases; unmatched junction bases: 10. Germline assignment: CDR1 LNHDA and CDR2 SQIVND (reference sequence). The CDR3 runs to 15 residues.

This chain joins TRBV5-1 and TRBJ2-5; 11 bases map to TRBD2. The V and J ends lost 1 base and 10 bases, in that order; junction bases with no gene match: 15. Looked up from germline, CDR1 is SGHRS and CDR2 is YFSETQ. CDR3 length equals 17 residues. CDR3 loop: CASSLFLAGGGSHDQYF. CDR3 bases: TGCGCCAGCAGCTTGTTTCTAGCGGGGGGCGGATCCCACGACCAGTACTTC. Full variable domain (missing parts from reference TRBV5-1 and TRBJ2-5): KAGVTQTPRYLIKTRGQQVTLSCSPISGHRSVSWYQQTPGQGLQFLFEYFSETQRNKGNFPGRFSGRQFSNSRSEMNVSTLELGDSALYLCASSLFLAGGGSHDQYFGPGTRLLVL.

This chain connects TRBV7-9 to TRBJ2-7, with 9 bases that match TRBD1. This CDR3 contains 15 residues. With V trimmed by 5 bases and J by 2 bases, 7 bases remained unmatched. Per the germline V gene, CDR1 is SEHNR and CDR2 is FQNEAQ (reference sequence). The CDR3 DNA follows: TGTGCCAGCAGCCCAAGGACAGGGGCCCCCTACGAGCAGTACTTC. Translating gives CASSPRTGAPYEQYF.

This clone occurred a few times. The chain links TRBV5-6 to TRBJ2-1, with TRBD2 matching over 10 bases. Germline-derived CDR1 and CDR2 are SGHDT and YYEEEE. The CDR3 covers 15 residues. The J segment lost 8 bases and the V segment lost 3 bases, leaving 8 bases of the junction unmatched. The CDR3 DNA is TGTGCCAGCAGCTCCCAGCGGGAGGGCGTCCATGAGCAGTTCTTC. It is translated as CASSSQREGVHEQFF. Combining the CDR3 with reference TRBV5-6 and TRBJ2-1 gives the whole variable domain DAGVTQSPTHLIKTRGQQVTLRCSPKSGHDTVSWYQQALGQGPQFIFQYYEEEERQRGNFPDRFSGHQFPNYSSELNVNALLLGDSALYLCASSSQREGVHEQFFGPGTRLTVL.

The chain combines TRBV2 with TRBJ2-7; possibly TRBD1 for D (5 bases). This CDR3 comprises 14 residues. V was clipped by 6 bases and J by 2 bases, with 14 bases between them. Germline V CDR1 and CDR2: SNHLY, FYNNEI. CDR3 in amino acids: CASSPQDTPYEQYF. The CDR3 nucleotides are TGTGCCAGCAGCCCACAGGACACCCCCTACGAGCAGTACTTC.

The J gene is TRBJ1-1, the V gene TRBV6-2 or TRBV6-3; maybe TRBD1 (5 bases). The CDR3 runs to 15 residues. CDR1 MNHEY and CDR2 SVGEGT come from the germline V gene. Trimming shortened V by 6 bases and J by 1 base, and 15 bases separated the two germline ends. CDR3 sequence reads: CASSLMPGKNTEAFF. CDR3 coding DNA: TGTGCCAGCAGCCTGATGCCAGGGAAGAACACTGAAGCTTTCTTT.

The rearrangement links TRBV7-2 to TRBJ2-5; D gene ambiguous. Trimming removed 1 base from V and 1 base from J, with 13 bases in between. Germline-derived CDR1 and CDR2 are SGHTA and FQGNSA. The CDR3 has 16 residues. The CDR3 DNA reads as TGTGCCAGCAGCTTAGGTTCTGGCTGGCTCCAAGAGACCCAGTACTTC. It codes for CASSLGSGWLQETQYF. The full variable domain, in which reference TRBV7-2 and TRBJ2-5 provide the parts outside the CDR3, is GAGVSQSPSNKVTEKGKDVELRCDPISGHTALYWYRQSLGQGLEFLIYFQGNSAPDKSGLPSDRFSAERTGGSVSTLTIQRTQQEDSAVYLCASSLGSGWLQETQYFGPGTRLLVL.

The CDR3 reads CASSLESGTDTQYF. The CDR3 bases are TGCGCCAGCAGCTTGGAATCGGGCACAGATACGCAGTATTTT. V usage is TRBV5-1 and J usage is TRBJ2-3, with D unresolved. CDR3 length equals 14 residues. Germline assignment: CDR1 SGHRS and CDR2 YFSETQ. V lost 0 bases and J lost 1, with 6 bases in between.

In regard to this clone: This specimen includes other DNA sequences encoding the same CDR3. V usage is TRBV6-5 and J usage is TRBJ1-5; TRBD1 matches 7 bases. V shed 5 bases and J 5 bases; nucleotides not matched to a gene: 3. CDR3 length: 13 residues. In germline, CDR1 is MNHEY, CDR2 SVGAGI. CDR3 in amino acids: CASSRDRDQPQHF. The CDR3 bases are TGTGCCAGCAGTCGAGACAGGGATCAGCCCCAGCATTTT.

The rearrangement links TRBV5-1 to TRBJ2-5; D is perhaps TRBD2 (6 bases). V lost 7 bases and J 5 bases, leaving 15 bases between the germline ends. The CDR3 loop spans 13 amino acids. Germline V gene lookup returns CDR1 SGHRS and CDR2 YFSETQ. CDR3 in amino acids: CASQAREDETQYF. DNA for the CDR3: TGCGCCAGCCAAGCTAGGGAGGACGAGACCCAGTACTTC.

V is TRBV6-1 and J is TRBJ1-1; 12 bases line up with TRBD1. Trimming removed 1 base from V and 3 bases from J; junction bases left unmatched: 9. Per the germline V gene, CDR1 is MNHNS and CDR2 is SASEGT. The CDR3 is made up of 18 amino acids. CDR3 coding DNA: TGTGCCAGCAGTGAAGAAACCGGGACAGGGGGCCGGGACACTGAAGCTTTCTTT. Translated, it gives CASSEETGTGGRDTEAFF.

CDR3 DNA: TGTGCCTGGAGTCCCACCGGGTATGAGCAGTTCTTC. As protein: CAWSPTGYEQFF. V gene TRBV30 combines with J gene TRBJ2-1; D ambiguous. Germline V gene lookup returns CDR1 GTSNPN and CDR2 SVGIG (reference sequence). V lost 2 bases to trimming and J lost 8 bases, with 10 bases between them. CDR3 length: 12 residues.

J is TRBJ2-7 and V is TRBV30, with D possibly matching TRBD2 (5 bases). V shed 0 bases and J shed 3 bases, with 12 bases lying between them. Germline V gives CDR1 GTSNPN, CDR2 SVGIG (reference sequence). There are 14 residues in the CDR3. The CDR3 here is CAWSVGGSNYEQYF. In nucleotides, the CDR3 is TGTGCCTGGAGTGTAGGCGGGTCCAACTACGAGCAGTACTTC.

The chain links TRBV10-3 to TRBJ1-2, with D hard to call. CDR3 size: 16 residues. Germline loops: CDR1 ENHRY, CDR2 SYGVKD. Trimming removed 0 bases at V and 8 bases at J, with 19 bases between. CDR3 protein: CAISESNPSASLGYTF. The CDR3 DNA reads as TGTGCCATCAGTGAGTCGAACCCCAGCGCGTCTTTGGGCTACACCTTC.

This chain links TRBV11-2 with TRBJ1-2; 9 positions agree with TRBD1. CDR1 and CDR2 (germline): SGHAT, FQNNGV. Trimming removed 4 bases from V and 4 bases from J; junction bases left unmatched: 16. CDR3 length: 18 residues. The CDR3, as DNA: TGTGCCAGCAGCTCACCAAGAGGTCCCGCGGACAGGGGCTATGGCTACACCTTC. Protein: CASSSPRGPADRGYGYTF.

This clone has a count of ten or more. The rearrangement uses TRBV6-4 and TRBJ2-1, with TRBD2 identical over 11 bases. This CDR3 has 16 amino acids. J was trimmed by 5 bases and V by 4 bases; bases with no gene match: 7. The V gene's germline CDR1 is MRHNA and CDR2 SNTAGT. DNA for the CDR3: TGTGCCAGCAGTGGAGAAGGGACTAGCGGCCACAATGAGCAGTTCTTC. Translated, it gives CASSGEGTSGHNEQFF.

CDR3 nucleotides: TGCGCCAGCAGCCAAGAGCAGTCTACTAGCGGGAGGGAGACCCAGTACTTC. The encoded protein is CASSQEQSTSGRETQYF. The chain recombines TRBV4-1 with TRBJ2-5; 12 nucleotides line up with TRBD2. Germline lookup yields CDR1 MGHRA and CDR2 YSYEKL. Trimming took 0 bases from V and 5 from J; bases not matched to a gene: 7. The CDR3 spans 17 residues.

This clone was picked up one time. This chain connects TRBV13 to TRBJ2-5, with 14 bases that match TRBD2. Per the germline V gene, CDR1 is PRHDT and CDR2 is FYEKMQ (reference sequence). J was trimmed by 1 base and V by 5 bases; bases with no gene match: 3. The CDR3 has 16 amino acids. The CDR3 region has the DNA TGTGCCAGCAGCCGGACTAGCGGGGGGACCCAAGAGACCCAGTACTTC. Protein sequence: CASSRTSGGTQETQYF. The complete variable domain, with remaining parts taken from reference TRBV13 and TRBJ2-5, reads AAGVIQSPRHLIKEKRETATLKCYPIPRHDTVYWYQQGPGQDPQFLISFYEKMQSDKGSIPDRFSAQQFSDYHSELNMSSLELGDSALYFCASSRTSGGTQETQYFGPGTRLLVL.

As DNA, the CDR3 is TGTGCCAGCAGTGCTTCTATCGGGGAGCTGTTTTTT. Translated, it gives CASSASIGELFF. The chain employs TRBV25-1 and TRBJ2-2; no clear D gene. From germline, CDR1 is MGHDK and CDR2 SYGVNS. Between the trimmed V and J ends, which lost 4 bases and 7 bases, there was a span of 7 bases. The CDR3 loop spans 12 amino acids.

The chain links TRBV19 to TRBJ1-1; 10 positions match TRBD1. Germline V CDR1 and CDR2: LNHDA, SQIVND (reference sequence). The ends lost 5 bases at V and 1 base at J; junction bases unmatched: 19. The CDR3 consists of 20 residues. CDR3 sequence reads: CASSRNPGTGAVTRNTEAFF. Written as DNA, the CDR3 is TGTGCCAGTAGTCGGAATCCCGGGACAGGGGCGGTAACGAGGAACACTGAAGCTTTCTTT.

This chain connects TRBV7-8 to TRBJ2-4; TRBD2 aligns across 10 bases. CDR3 length equals 17 residues. J was trimmed by 6 bases and V by 5 bases; bases with no gene match: 13. CDR1 and CDR2 (germline): SGHVS, FQNEAQ. The chain's CDR3 is CASSLSGRAFPGNIQYF. The CDR3 nucleotides are TGTGCCAGCAGCCTGAGCGGGAGGGCTTTTCCGGGAAACATTCAGTACTTC.

The chain carries TRBV29-1 and TRBJ1-2; D unresolved. Per the germline V gene, CDR1 is SQVTM and CDR2 is ANQGSEA. The CDR3 loop spans 11 amino acids. Trimming took off 4 bases at V and 1 base at J, with 4 bases between the two ends. The CDR3 DNA reads as TGCAGCGTTGCCCTTAACTATGGCTACACCTTC. This gives the protein CSVALNYGYTF.

This rearrangement joins TRBV19 to TRBJ2-5; D not resolved. Germline V gives CDR1 LNHDA, CDR2 SQIVND (reference sequence). The length of the CDR3 is 13 residues. V was shortened by 3 bases and J by 4 bases, with 9 bases between the two germline ends. CDR3 sequence reads: CASSIETGETQYF. The CDR3 bases are TGTGCCAGTAGTATCGAAACTGGAGAGACCCAGTACTTC.